The TCR beta chain under discussion was sequenced for a study of glioma-infiltrating T cells after dendritic cell vaccination. Across the study: Autologous tumor lysate-pulsed dendritic cell vaccination was given between 2003 and 2012.

Selection required adequate fresh-frozen tumor tissue plus more than two years' survival data. J was trimmed by 5 bases and V by 2 bases; bases with no gene match: 4. This CDR3 spans 15 amino acids. Germline V lookup: CDR1 SGHDT, CDR2 YYEEEE. Up to about 2 ug genomic DNA was used for TCRB CDR3 amplification. Method: immunoSEQ multiplex PCR; TCRdb's copy keeps in-frame clones and lacks some. The sample consists of 65,000 to 80,000 clones, 81% of them appearing once. Sequenced material: blood, taken before dendritic cell vaccination. The rearrangement joins TRBV5-6 to TRBJ2-2; 9 nucleotides align to TRBD2. The TCR comes from a human donor with glioblastoma. This CDR3 reads CASSFGTSPTGELFF. CDR3 in DNA: TGTGCCAGCAGCTTCGGGACTAGCCCAACCGGGGAGCTGTTTTTT. The full variable domain, with the rest looked up from reference TRBV5-6 and TRBJ2-2, is DAGVTQSPTHLIKTRGQQVTLRCSPKSGHDTVSWYQQALGQGPQFIFQYYEEEERQRGNFPDRFSGHQFPNYSSELNVNALLLGDSALYLCASSFGTSPTGELFFGEGSRLTVL.